These 18 T cell receptor beta chains share one sample of origin, sequenced in a study of cytomegalovirus exposure and HLA in healthy donors. The PCR contained 60 Vbeta and 13 Jbeta primers. Assay: immunoSEQ multiplex PCR; the TCRdb copy retains only in-frame clones and omits some. The sample lists 110,000 to 150,000 clones; around 85% were seen once. Sequencing was done on a sample of PBMCs. The receptors originated from a female donor in good health and CMV-seronegative.

The gene calls are TRBV13 and TRBJ2-7; a weak D match, TRBD2 (5 bases). Trimming took 5 bases from V and 10 from J, leaving 12 bases between them. The CDR3 covers 11 residues. Germline assignment: CDR1 PRHDT and CDR2 FYEKMQ (reference sequence). DNA for the CDR3: TGTGCCAGCAGCGCCCGGGGAGTTCAGTACTTC. It specifies CASSARGVQYF.

This sequence joins TRBV2 and TRBJ2-1; perhaps TRBD2 as D (5 bases). The CDR3 has 15 residues. V was cut by 3 bases and J by 4 bases, with 13 bases left in between. Germline CDR1 and CDR2: SNHLY and FYNNEI. In DNA form, the CDR3 reads TGTGCCAGCAGTGAGCCCCTTACTAGGTACAATGAGCAGTTCTTC. Translated, it gives CASSEPLTRYNEQFF.

The J gene is TRBJ1-2, the V gene TRBV19; tentative D call: TRBD1 (6 bases). V was pared by 6 bases and J by 4 bases, with 12 bases between. The CDR3 length is 13 residues. CDR1 LNHDA and CDR2 SQIVND come from the germline V gene (reference sequence). Written as DNA, the CDR3 is TGTGCCAGTAGACCGGGACACCTCTATGGCTACACCTTC. As protein: CASRPGHLYGYTF.

V usage is TRBV7-6 and J usage is TRBJ2-6, with a weak D call TRBD2 (5 bases). This CDR3 has 16 residues. Germline values: CDR1 SGHVS, CDR2 FNYEAQ. V dropped 3 bases and J dropped 0 bases, with 9 bases sitting between them. The CDR3 spells CASSLTLGSGANVLTF. In DNA form, the CDR3 reads TGTGCCAGCAGCTTGACACTAGGCTCTGGGGCCAACGTCCTGACTTTC.

The sample holds one count of this clone. J is TRBJ2-5 and V is TRBV4-1; 8 positions match TRBD1. CDR1 MGHRA and CDR2 YSYEKL come from the germline V gene. The V segment lost 4 bases and the J segment 5 bases; nucleotides outside the gene matches: 3. There are 13 residues in the CDR3. Here the CDR3 reads CASSPTGDETQYF. CDR3 DNA sequence: TGCGCCAGCAGCCCGACAGGGGATGAGACCCAGTACTTC.

V is TRBV6-5 and J is TRBJ2-2; 7 bases map to TRBD1. This CDR3 is built from 16 residues. With V trimmed by 0 bases and J by 3 bases, 4 bases remained unmatched. In germline, CDR1 is MNHEY, CDR2 SVGAGI. CDR3 sequence reads: CASSYSDRRYTGELFF. CDR3 DNA sequence: TGTGCCAGCAGTTACTCGGACAGGCGATACACCGGGGAGCTGTTTTTT.

V usage is TRBV5-4 and J usage is TRBJ2-5, with 7 bases fitting TRBD1. There are 14 residues in the CDR3. Trimming cost V 2 bases and J 5 bases; bases outside gene matches: 6. Germline loops: CDR1 SGHNT, CDR2 YYREEE (reference sequence). CDR3 nucleotides: TGTGCCAGCAGCTTTAAAGGGGGCCCCGAGACCCAGTACTTC. This codes for CASSFKGGPETQYF.

The chain combines TRBV7-9 with TRBJ2-5; possible D gene TRBD2, 5 bases. V lost 1 base to trimming and J lost 4 bases, with 13 bases between them. Germline assignment: CDR1 SEHNR and CDR2 FQNEAQ (reference sequence). The CDR3 covers 15 residues. CDR3 residues: CASSLGSGSRETQYF. The CDR3 DNA reads as TGTGCCAGCAGCTTAGGCAGCGGCTCACGAGAGACCCAGTACTTC.

V is TRBV27 and J is TRBJ1-5, with 7 bases matching TRBD1. The trim removed 3 bases at V and 4 bases at J, leaving 15 bases unmatched. Germline V lookup: CDR1 MNHEY, CDR2 SMNVEV (reference sequence). The CDR3 runs to 18 residues. This CDR3 reads CASSLPDRDSPRNQPQHF. CDR3 DNA sequence: TGTGCCAGCAGTTTGCCTGACAGGGATTCCCCGAGGAATCAGCCCCAGCATTTT.

In DNA form, the CDR3 reads TGTGCCAGCAGTGATTTGGGGACAGGGGCCGAGCAGTACTTC. Translation gives CASSDLGTGAEQYF. The chain is built from TRBV6-1 and TRBJ2-7; 10 nucleotides agree with TRBD1. Germline V gene data show CDR1 as MNHNS and CDR2 as SASEGT. With 3 bases clipped from V and 6 bases from J, the junction kept 5 bases outside the gene matches. This CDR3 is 14 amino acids long.

The count of this clone is one. This sequence joins TRBV6-5 and TRBJ2-1, with 11 positions matching TRBD2. The CDR3 is 15 residues long. The J segment lost 7 bases and the V segment lost 5 bases, leaving 7 bases of the junction unmatched. The V gene's germline CDR1 is MNHEY and CDR2 SVGAGI. The CDR3 region has the DNA TGTGCCAGCAGTATTAGCGGGAGGGCCGGGAATGAGCAGTTCTTC. Amino acid sequence: CASSISGRAGNEQFF.

The CDR3 DNA is TGCGCCAGCAGCCAAGGCACTAGCGGGAGGAGGAACGAGCAGTACTTC. Amino acids: CASSQGTSGRRNEQYF. This rearrangement joins TRBV4-1 to TRBJ2-7, with 12 bases identical to TRBD2. V trimming: 1 base; J trimming: 5 bases; junction bases outside the gene matches: 6. CDR3 length: 16 amino acids. CDR1 is MGHRA and CDR2 is YSYEKL in the germline V gene.

The chain recombines TRBV10-2 with TRBJ2-3; 9 bases line up with TRBD2. From germline, CDR1 is WSHSY and CDR2 SAAADI. The J segment lost 1 base and the V segment lost 9 bases, leaving 5 bases of the junction unmatched. The CDR3 has 14 amino acids. The CDR3 bases are TGCGCCAGTAGAGCGGGAGGAGGCACAGATACGCAGTATTTT. Translation gives CASRAGGGTDTQYF.

The V gene is TRBV6-5, the J gene TRBJ2-7; TRBD2 matches 11 bases. V shed 6 bases, J shed 1 base, and the junction held 5 bases outside the gene matches. Germline-derived CDR1 and CDR2 are MNHEY and SVGAGI. The CDR3 is 15 residues long. As DNA, the CDR3 is TGTGCCAGCAGCCTCACTAGCGGGGGATCCTACGAGCAGTACTTC. Translation: CASSLTSGGSYEQYF.

The J gene is TRBJ1-2, the V gene TRBV19, with TRBD1 matching 9 bases. Germline V gene data show CDR1 as LNHDA and CDR2 as SQIVND (reference sequence). The CDR3 contains 16 residues. With V trimmed by 3 bases and J by 0 bases, 5 bases remained unmatched. The CDR3 DNA follows: TGTGCCAGTAGTATTACAGGGGGCTCTGCTAACTATGGCTACACCTTC. Residues: CASSITGGSANYGYTF.

The chain links TRBV14 to TRBJ1-2; D uncertain. CDR3 size: 15 residues. From germline, CDR1 is SGHDN and CDR2 FVKESK. V shed 0 bases and J shed 0 bases, with 8 bases lying between them. CDR3 nucleotide sequence: TGTGCCAGCAGCCAAGATCCAAGCCCTAACTATGGCTACACCTTC. Translating gives CASSQDPSPNYGYTF.

V usage is TRBV14 and J usage is TRBJ2-4; 12 nucleotides line up with TRBD2. The CDR3 sequence is 14 residues long. Germline CDR1 SGHDN, CDR2 FVKESK. After removal of 1 base from V and 15 bases from J, the junction contained 7 bases not matched to a gene. CDR3 coding DNA: TGTGCCAGCAGCCAAGGGACTAGCGGGACCCAGAGGTACTTC. This translates into CASSQGTSGTQRYF.

This clone was found a few times. The junction departs from the called germline gene at one end, perhaps through a read error. This chain uses TRBV7-9 with TRBJ2-3; D not certain. The CDR3 has 12 amino acids. Germline assignment: CDR1 SEHNR and CDR2 FQNEAQ (reference sequence). This chain's CDR3 is CSSSPVQDTQYF. DNA of the CDR3: TGTTCCAGCAGCCCAGTCCAAGATACGCAGTATTTT.